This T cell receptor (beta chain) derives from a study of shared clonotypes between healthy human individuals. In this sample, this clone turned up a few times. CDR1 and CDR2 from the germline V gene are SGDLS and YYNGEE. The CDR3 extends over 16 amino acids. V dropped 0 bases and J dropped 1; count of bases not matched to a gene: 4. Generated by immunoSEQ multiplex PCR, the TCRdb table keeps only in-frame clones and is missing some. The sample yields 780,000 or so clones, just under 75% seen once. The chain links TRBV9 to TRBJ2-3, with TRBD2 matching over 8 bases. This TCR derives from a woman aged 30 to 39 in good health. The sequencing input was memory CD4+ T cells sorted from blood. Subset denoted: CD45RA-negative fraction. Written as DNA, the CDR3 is TGTGCCAGCAGCGTAGCTCTAGCGGGCGGCACAGATACGCAGTATTTT. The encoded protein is CASSVALAGGTDTQYF.